This TCR beta chain was observed in a study of CD8 T cells in ankylosing spondylitis. CDR3 size: 14 residues. The V end was cut by 7 bases, the J end by 2 bases, with 14 bases between. Study conclusions and caveats: In ankylosing spondylitis patients, matched synovial fluid reportedly showed significant enrichment of disease-linked clones. Peripheral blood samples showed relatively rare disease-linked clones, and these clones were CD8+.

Making the TCR beta libraries involved quantitative 5'-RACE with molecular barcodes. A single record per CDR3 protein comes from TCRdb applying MiXCR to the 5' RACE reads. The sample holds fewer than 400,000 distinct CDR3 sequences, roughly 14% seen once. This clonotype appeared a few times. What it binds is unknown. Sequences were obtained from blood, either unsorted or a sorted T cell fraction (not recorded which). This receptor was identified in a male donor with ankylosing spondylitis or in good health (not recorded which). The chain employs TRBV12-3 or TRBV12-4 and TRBJ2-5; D might be TRBD1 (5 bases). CDR3 residues: CASNQGQGQETQYF. The CDR3 nucleotides read TGTGCCAGCAATCAAGGTCAGGGACAAGAGACCCAGTACTTC.